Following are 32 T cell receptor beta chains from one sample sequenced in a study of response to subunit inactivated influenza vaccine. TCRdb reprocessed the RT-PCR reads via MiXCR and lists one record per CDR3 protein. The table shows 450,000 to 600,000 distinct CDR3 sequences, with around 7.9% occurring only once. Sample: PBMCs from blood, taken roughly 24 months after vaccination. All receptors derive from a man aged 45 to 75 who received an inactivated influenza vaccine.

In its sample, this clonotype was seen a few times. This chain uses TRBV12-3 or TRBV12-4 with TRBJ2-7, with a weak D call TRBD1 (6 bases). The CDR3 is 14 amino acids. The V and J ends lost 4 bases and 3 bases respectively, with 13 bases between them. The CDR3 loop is CASSWDKAYYEQYF. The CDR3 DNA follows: TGTGCCAGCAGTTGGGACAAGGCCTACTACGAGCAGTACTTC.

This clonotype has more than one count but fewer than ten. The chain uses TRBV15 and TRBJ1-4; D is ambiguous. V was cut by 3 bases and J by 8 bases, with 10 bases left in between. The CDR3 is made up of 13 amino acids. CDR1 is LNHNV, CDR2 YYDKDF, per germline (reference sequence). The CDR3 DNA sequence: TGTGCCACCAGCAGTGGTCCCAGAGAAAAACTGTTTTTT. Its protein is CATSSGPREKLFF.

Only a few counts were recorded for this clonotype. DNA for the CDR3: TGCAGTGCTAGAGATCGGGAACCGCTCGGGACCCAGTACTTC. This sequence encodes CSARDREPLGTQYF. V is TRBV20-1 and J is TRBJ2-5, with a tentative D call TRBD2 (5 bases). Between the trimmed V and J ends, which lost 0 bases and 7 bases, there was a span of 15 bases. The CDR3 covers 14 residues. Germline lookup yields CDR1 DFQATT and CDR2 SNEGSKA (reference sequence).

DNA of the CDR3: TGTGCCAGCTCACCACTGGGACTAGCGGGAGGCACAGATACGCAGTATTTT. Amino acids: CASSPLGLAGGTDTQYF. V and J are TRBV18 and TRBJ2-3; 14 bases map to TRBD2. After removal of 1 base from V and 1 base from J, the junction contained 1 base not matched to a gene. The length of the CDR3 is 17 residues. Germline V gives CDR1 KGHSH, CDR2 LQKENI.

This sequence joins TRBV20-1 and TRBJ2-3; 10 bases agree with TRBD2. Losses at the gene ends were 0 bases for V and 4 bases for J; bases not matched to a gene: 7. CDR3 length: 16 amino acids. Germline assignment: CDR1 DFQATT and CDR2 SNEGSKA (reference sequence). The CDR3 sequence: CSAREAEREGADTQYF. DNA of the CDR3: TGCAGTGCTAGAGAGGCTGAGCGGGAGGGGGCAGATACGCAGTATTTT.

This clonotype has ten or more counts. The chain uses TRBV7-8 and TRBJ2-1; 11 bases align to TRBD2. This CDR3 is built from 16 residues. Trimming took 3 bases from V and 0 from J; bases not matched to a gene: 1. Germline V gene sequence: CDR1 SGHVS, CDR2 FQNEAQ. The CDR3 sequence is CASSFSGRVSYNEQFF. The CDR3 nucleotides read TGTGCCAGCAGCTTTAGCGGGAGGGTCTCCTACAATGAGCAGTTCTTC.

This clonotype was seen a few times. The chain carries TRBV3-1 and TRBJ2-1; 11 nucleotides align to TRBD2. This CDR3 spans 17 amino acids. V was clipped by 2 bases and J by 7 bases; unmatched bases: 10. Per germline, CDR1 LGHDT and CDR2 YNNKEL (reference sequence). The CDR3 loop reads CASSQNETSGVKNEQFF. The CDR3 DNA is TGTGCCAGCAGCCAAAACGAGACTAGCGGGGTTAAGAATGAGCAGTTCTTC.

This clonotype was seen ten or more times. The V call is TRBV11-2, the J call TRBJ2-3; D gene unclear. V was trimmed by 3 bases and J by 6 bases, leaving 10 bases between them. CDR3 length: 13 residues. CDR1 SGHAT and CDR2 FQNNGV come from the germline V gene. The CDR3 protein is CASSFQAKDTQYF. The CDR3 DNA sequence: TGTGCCAGCAGCTTCCAAGCTAAGGATACGCAGTATTTT.

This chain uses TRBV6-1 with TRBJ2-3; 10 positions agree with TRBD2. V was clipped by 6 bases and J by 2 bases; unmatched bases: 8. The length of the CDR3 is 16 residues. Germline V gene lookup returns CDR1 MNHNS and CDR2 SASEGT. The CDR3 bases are TGTGCCAGCAGACCAAACCTAGCGGGAGACACAGATACGCAGTATTTT. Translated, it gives CASRPNLAGDTDTQYF.

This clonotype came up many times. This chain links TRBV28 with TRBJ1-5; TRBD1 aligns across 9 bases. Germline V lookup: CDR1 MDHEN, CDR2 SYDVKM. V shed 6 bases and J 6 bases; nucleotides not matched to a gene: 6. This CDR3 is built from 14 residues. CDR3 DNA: TGTGCCAGCAGACAGGGACAGGGCGGTCAGCCCCAGCATTTT. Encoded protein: CASRQGQGGQPQHF.

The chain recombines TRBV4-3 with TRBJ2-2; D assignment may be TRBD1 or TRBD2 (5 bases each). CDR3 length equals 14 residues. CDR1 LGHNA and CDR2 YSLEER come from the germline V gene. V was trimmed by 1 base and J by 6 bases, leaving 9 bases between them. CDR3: CASSQAVGAGELFF. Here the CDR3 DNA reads TGCGCCAGCAGCCAAGCGGTGGGGGCCGGGGAGCTGTTTTTT.

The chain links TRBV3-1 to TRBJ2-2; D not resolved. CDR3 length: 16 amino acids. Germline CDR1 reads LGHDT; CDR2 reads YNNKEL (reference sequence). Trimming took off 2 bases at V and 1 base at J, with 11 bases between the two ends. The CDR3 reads CASSQFSGGNTGELFF. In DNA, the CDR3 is TGTGCCAGCAGCCAATTCAGTGGCGGGAACACCGGGGAGCTGTTTTTT. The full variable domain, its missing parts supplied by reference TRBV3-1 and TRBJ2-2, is DTAVSQTPKYLVTQMGNDKSIKCEQNLGHDTMYWYKQDSKKFLKIMFSYNNKELIINETVPNRFSPKSPDKAHLNLHINSLELGDSAVYFCASSQFSGGNTGELFFGEGSRLTVL.

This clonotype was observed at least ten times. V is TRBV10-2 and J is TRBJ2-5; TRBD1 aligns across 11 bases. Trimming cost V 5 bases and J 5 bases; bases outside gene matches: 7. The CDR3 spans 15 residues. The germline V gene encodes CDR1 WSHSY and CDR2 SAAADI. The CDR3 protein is CASSPRTGGWETQYF. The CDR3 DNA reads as TGCGCCAGCAGTCCTAGGACAGGGGGCTGGGAGACCCAGTACTTC.

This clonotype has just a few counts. The CDR3 sequence: CASSYDPSTGAGYTF. The CDR3 DNA follows: TGTGCCAGCAGTTACGACCCATCGACAGGGGCGGGCTACACCTTC. The chain employs TRBV28 and TRBJ1-2, with 8 nucleotides matching TRBD1. Trimming removed 4 bases from V and 8 bases from J; junction bases left unmatched: 12. The CDR3 is 15 amino acids. The germline V gene encodes CDR1 MDHEN and CDR2 SYDVKM.

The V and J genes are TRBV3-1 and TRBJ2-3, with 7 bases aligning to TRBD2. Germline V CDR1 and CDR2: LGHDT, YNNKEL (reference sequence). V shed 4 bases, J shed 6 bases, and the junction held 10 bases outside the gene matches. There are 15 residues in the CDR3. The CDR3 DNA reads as TGTGCCAGCAGCCCCATGGCGGGAGTTCATGATACGCAGTATTTT. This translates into CASSPMAGVHDTQYF.

The DNA of the CDR3 is TGCGCCAGCAGGAGACCGGGACTAGGGTCAGATACGCAGTATTTT. The encoded protein is CASRRPGLGSDTQYF. The chain employs TRBV5-1 and TRBJ2-3; 8 nucleotides line up with TRBD2. CDR3 size: 15 residues. V was pared by 5 bases and J by 4 bases, with 9 bases of the junction left unmatched. The germline CDR1 and CDR2 sequences are SGHRS and YFSETQ.

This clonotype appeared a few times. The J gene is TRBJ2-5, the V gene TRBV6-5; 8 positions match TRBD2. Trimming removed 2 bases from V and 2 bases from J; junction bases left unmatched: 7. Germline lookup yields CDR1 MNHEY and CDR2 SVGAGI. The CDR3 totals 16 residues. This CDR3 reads CASSYAAGGRQETQYF. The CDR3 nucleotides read TGTGCCAGCAGTTACGCGGCGGGAGGTCGACAAGAGACCCAGTACTTC.

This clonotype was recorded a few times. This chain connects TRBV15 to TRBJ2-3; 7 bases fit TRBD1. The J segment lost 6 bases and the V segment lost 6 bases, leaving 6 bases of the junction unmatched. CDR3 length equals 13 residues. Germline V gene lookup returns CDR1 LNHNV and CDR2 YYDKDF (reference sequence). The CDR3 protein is CATRQTGSDTQYF. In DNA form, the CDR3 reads TGTGCCACCAGACAGACAGGGTCCGATACGCAGTATTTT.

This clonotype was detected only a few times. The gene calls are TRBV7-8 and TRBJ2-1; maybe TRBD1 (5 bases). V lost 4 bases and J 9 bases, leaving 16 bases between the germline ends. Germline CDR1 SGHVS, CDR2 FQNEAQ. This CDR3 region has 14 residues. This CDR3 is CASSSRNRFGEQFF. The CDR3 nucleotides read TGTGCCAGCAGCTCCCGAAACAGGTTCGGTGAGCAGTTCTTC.

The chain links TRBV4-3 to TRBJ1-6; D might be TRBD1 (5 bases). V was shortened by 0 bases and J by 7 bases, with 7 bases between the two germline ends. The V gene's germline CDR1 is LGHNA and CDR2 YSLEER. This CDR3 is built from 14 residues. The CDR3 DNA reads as TGCGCCAGCAGCCAAGACAGGGTAAATTCACCCCTCCACTTT. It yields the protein CASSQDRVNSPLHF.

CDR3 nucleotide sequence: TGTGCCAGCAGCTCGACTAGCGTGTATACGCAGTATTTT. Its translation is CASSSTSVYTQYF. The J gene is TRBJ2-3, the V gene TRBV7-9; 8 bases agree with TRBD2. Germline V CDR1 and CDR2: SEHNR, FQNEAQ (reference sequence). The CDR3 is 13 residues long. Germline trimming cut 4 bases from V and 7 bases from J; bases unmatched to any gene: 4.

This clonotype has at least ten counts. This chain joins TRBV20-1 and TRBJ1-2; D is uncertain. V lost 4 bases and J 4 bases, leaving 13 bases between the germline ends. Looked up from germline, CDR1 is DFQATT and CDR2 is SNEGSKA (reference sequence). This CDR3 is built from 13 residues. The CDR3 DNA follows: TGCAGTGCTATCTCCAGTGTGGGCTATGGCTACACCTTC. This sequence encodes CSAISSVGYGYTF.

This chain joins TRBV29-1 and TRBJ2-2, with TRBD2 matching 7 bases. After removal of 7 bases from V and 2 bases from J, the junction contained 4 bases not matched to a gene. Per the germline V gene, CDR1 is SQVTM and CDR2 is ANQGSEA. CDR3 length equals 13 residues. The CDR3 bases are TGCAGCGCCCGGGGGGTTAACACCGGGGAGCTGTTTTTT. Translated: CSARGVNTGELFF.

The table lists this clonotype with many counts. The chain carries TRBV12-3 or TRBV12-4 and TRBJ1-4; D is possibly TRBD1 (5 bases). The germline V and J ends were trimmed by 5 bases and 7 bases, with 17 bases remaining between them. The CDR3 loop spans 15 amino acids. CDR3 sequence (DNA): TGTGCCAGCAGTGGTACGGGACTAGCGGGTGAAAAACTGTTTTTT. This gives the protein CASSGTGLAGEKLFF.

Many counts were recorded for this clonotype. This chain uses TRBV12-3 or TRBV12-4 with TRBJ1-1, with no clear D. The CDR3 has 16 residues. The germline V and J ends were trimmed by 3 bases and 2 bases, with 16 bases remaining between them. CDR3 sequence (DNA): TGTGCCAGCAGTTTGGTACTCCTGAGATTTAACACTGAAGCTTTCTTT. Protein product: CASSLVLLRFNTEAFF.

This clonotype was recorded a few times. In DNA, the CDR3 is TGTGCCAGCAGATTCGGACAGGGGCCGACTGAGCAGTTCTTC. Its translation: CASRFGQGPTEQFF. The rearrangement uses TRBV7-9 and TRBJ2-1, with TRBD1 matching 9 bases. This CDR3 is built from 14 residues. V gave up 6 bases and J gave up 9 bases; unmatched junction bases: 9. Germline V lookup: CDR1 SEHNR, CDR2 FQNEAQ (reference sequence).

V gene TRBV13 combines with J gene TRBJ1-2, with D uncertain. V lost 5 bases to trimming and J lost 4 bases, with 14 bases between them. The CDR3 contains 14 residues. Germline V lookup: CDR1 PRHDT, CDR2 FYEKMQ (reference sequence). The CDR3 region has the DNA TGTGCCAGCAGCCCTAAAGCCATGTCCTATGGCTACACCTTC. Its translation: CASSPKAMSYGYTF.

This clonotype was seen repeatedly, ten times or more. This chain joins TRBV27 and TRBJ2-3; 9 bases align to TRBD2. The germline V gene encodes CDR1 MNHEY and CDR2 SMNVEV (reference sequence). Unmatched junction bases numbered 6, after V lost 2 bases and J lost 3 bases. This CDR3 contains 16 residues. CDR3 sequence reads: CASSLRGGARTDTQYF. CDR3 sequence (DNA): TGTGCCAGCAGTTTACGCGGGGGGGCCAGAACAGATACGCAGTATTTT.

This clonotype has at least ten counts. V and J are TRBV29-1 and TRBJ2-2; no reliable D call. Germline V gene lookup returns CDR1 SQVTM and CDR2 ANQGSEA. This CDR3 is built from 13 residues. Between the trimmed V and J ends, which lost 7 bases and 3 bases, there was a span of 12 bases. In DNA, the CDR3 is TGCAGCGCTCGGTGGGATCACACCGGGGAGCTGTTTTTT. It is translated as CSARWDHTGELFF.

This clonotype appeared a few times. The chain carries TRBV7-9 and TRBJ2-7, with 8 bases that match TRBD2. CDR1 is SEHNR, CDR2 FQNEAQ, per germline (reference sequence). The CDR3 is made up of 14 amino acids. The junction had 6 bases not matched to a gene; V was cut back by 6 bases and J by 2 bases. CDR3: CASRGVSGTYEQYF. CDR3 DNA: TGTGCCAGCAGGGGGGTTAGCGGGACCTACGAGCAGTACTTC.

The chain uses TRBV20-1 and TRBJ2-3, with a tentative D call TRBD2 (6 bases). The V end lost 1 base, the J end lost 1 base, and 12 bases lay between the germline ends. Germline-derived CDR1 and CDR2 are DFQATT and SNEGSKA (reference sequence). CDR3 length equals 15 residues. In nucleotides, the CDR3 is TGCAGTGCTAGAGTGGGGCGACTAGGCACAGATACGCAGTATTTT. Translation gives CSARVGRLGTDTQYF.

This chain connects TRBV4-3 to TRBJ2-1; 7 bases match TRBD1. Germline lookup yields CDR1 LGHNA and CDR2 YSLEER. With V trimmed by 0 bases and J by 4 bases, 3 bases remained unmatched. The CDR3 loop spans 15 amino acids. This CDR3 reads CASSQEADRYNEQFF. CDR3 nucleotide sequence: TGCGCCAGCAGCCAAGAAGCGGACAGGTACAATGAGCAGTTCTTC.